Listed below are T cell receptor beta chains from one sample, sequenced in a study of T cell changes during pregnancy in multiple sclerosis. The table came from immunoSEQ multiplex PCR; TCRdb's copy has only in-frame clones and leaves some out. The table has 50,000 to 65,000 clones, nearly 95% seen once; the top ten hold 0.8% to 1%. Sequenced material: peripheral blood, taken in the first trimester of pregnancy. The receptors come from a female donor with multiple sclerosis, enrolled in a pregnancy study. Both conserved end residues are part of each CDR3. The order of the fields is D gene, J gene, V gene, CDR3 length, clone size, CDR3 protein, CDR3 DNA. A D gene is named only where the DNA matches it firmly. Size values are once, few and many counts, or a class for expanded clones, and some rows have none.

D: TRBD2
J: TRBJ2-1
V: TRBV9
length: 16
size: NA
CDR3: CASSAFSGGTPAEQFF
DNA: TGTGCCAGCAGCGCGTTTAGCGGGGGGACACCGGCTGAGCAGTTCTTC

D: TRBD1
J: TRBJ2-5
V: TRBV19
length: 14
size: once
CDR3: CASSKGQGEETQYF
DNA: TGTGCCAGTAGTAAGGGACAGGGAGAAGAGACCCAGTACTTC

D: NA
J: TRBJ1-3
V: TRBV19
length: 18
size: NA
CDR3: CASSLLLHDSALRNTIYF
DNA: TGTGCCAGTAGTCTCCTCCTCCACGACAGTGCCCTCCGAAACACCATATATTTT

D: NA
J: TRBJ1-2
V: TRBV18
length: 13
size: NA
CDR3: CASSHGQLYGYTF
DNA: TGTGCCAGCTCACACGGACAGTTATATGGCTACACCTTC

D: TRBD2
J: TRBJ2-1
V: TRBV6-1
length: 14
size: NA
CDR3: CASTKERGFYEQFF
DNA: TGTGCCAGCACGAAGGAGCGGGGCTTCTATGAGCAGTTCTTC

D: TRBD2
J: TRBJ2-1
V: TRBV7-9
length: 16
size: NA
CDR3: CASSLTSGGAYNEQFF
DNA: TGTGCCAGCAGCTTGACTAGCGGGGGGGCCTACAATGAGCAGTTCTTC

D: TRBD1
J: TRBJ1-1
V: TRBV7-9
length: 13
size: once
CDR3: CASSSSGGTEAFF
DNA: TGTGCCAGCAGCTCTTCAGGGGGCACTGAAGCTTTCTTT

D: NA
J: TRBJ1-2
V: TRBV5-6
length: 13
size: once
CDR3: CASSYSRARIYTF
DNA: TGTGCCAGCAGCTACAGCAGGGCTCGAATATACACCTTC

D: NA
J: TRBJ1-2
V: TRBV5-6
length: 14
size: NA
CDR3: CASSWNPGGYGYTF
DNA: TGTGCCAGCAGCTGGAACCCCGGGGGCTATGGCTACACCTTC

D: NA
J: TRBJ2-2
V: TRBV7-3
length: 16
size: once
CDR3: CASSLRWPPNTGELFF
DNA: TGTGCCAGCAGCTTAAGGTGGCCACCGAACACCGGGGAGCTGTTTTTT

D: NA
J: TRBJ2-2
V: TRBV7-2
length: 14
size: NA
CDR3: CASIESGTTGELFF
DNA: TGTGCCAGCATCGAATCTGGGACTACCGGGGAGCTGTTTTTT

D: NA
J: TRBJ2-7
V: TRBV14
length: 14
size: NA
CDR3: CASSPGQKTYEQYF
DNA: TGTGCCAGCAGCCCCGGACAGAAAACCTACGAGCAGTACTTC

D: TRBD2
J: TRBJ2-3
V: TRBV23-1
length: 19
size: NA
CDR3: CASSQSHASGGGLTDTQYF
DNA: TGCGCCAGCAGTCAATCACACGCCTCTGGCGGGGGGCTCACAGATACGCAGTATTTT

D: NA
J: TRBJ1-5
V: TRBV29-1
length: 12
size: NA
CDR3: CSVGFSNQPQHF
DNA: TGCAGCGTGGGCTTTTCGAATCAGCCCCAGCATTTT

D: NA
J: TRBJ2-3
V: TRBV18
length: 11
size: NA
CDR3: CASSQGDTQYF
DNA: TGTGCCAGCTCGCAGGGGGATACGCAGTATTTT

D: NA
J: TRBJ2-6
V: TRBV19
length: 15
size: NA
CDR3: CASEGLISGANVLTF
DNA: TGTGCCAGTGAGGGATTAATCTCTGGGGCCAACGTCCTGACTTTC

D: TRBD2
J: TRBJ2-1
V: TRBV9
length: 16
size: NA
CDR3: CASSVDGGGSYNEQFF
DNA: TGTGCCAGCAGCGTAGATGGCGGGGGCTCCTACAATGAGCAGTTCTTC

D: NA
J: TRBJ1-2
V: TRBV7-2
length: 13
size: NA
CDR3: CASSLQGYIGYTF
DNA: TGTGCCAGCAGCTTACAGGGGTATATTGGCTACACCTTC

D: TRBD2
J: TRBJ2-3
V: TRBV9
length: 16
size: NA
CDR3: CASSPYSGGAEDTQYF
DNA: TGTGCCAGCAGCCCATATAGCGGGGGGGCGGAAGATACGCAGTATTTT

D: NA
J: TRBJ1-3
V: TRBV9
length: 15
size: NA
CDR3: CASSVASVSGNTIYF
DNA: TGTGCCAGCAGCGTAGCTAGCGTTTCTGGAAACACCATATATTTT

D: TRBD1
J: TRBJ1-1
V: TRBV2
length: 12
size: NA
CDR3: CASKGALPEAFF
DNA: TGTGCCAGCAAGGGGGCCCTACCTGAAGCTTTCTTT

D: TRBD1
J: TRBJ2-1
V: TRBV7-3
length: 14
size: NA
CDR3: CASSLGTGANEQFF
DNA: TGTGCCAGCAGCCTAGGGACAGGGGCTAATGAGCAGTTCTTC

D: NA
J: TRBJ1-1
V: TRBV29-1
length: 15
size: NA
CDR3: CSVMPGVRVGTEAFF
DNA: TGCAGCGTCATGCCCGGGGTGAGGGTGGGGACTGAAGCTTTCTTT

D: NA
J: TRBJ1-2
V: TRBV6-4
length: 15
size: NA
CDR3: CASSERGGFNYGYTF
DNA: TGTGCCAGCAGTGAAAGGGGAGGTTTTAACTATGGCTACACCTTC

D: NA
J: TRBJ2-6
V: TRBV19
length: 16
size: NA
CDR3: CASSIRGGSGANVLTF
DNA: TGTGCCAGTAGTATACGTGGGGGCAGTGGGGCCAACGTCCTGACTTTC

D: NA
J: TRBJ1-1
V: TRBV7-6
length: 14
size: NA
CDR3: CASSLDYRGTEAFF
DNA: TGTGCCAGCAGCTTAGACTATCGGGGCACTGAAGCTTTCTTT

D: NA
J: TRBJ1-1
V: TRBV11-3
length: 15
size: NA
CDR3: CASSRGAGAGTEAFF
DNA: TGTGCCAGCAGCCGGGGGGCGGGGGCTGGGACTGAAGCTTTCTTT

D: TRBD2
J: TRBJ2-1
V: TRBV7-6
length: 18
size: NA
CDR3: CASSLRSGGVGPYNEQFF
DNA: TGTGCCAGCAGCTTAAGAAGCGGGGGGGTTGGCCCCTACAATGAGCAGTTCTTC

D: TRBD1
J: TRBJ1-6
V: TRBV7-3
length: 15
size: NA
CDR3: CASSSTGTERSPLHF
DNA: TGTGCCAGCAGTTCCACCGGGACAGAGAGATCACCCCTCCACTTT

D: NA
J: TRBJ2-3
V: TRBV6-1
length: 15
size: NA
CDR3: CASSLRVGEADTQYF
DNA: TGTGCCAGCAGCCTTAGGGTAGGGGAGGCAGATACGCAGTATTTT

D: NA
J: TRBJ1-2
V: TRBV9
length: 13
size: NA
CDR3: CASSVVQGSGYTF
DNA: TGTGCCAGCAGCGTAGTTCAGGGATCTGGCTACACCTTC

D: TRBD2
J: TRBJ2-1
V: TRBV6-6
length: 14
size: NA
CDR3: CASRSPAGDNEQFF
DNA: TGTGCCAGCCGCTCCCCGGCGGGGGACAATGAGCAGTTCTTC

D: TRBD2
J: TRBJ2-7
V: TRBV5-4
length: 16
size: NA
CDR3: CASSLSSSGGFYEQYF
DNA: TGTGCCAGCAGCTTATCTTCAAGCGGGGGGTTTTACGAGCAGTACTTC

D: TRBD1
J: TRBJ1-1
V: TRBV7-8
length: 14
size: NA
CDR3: CASSLDRGITEAFF
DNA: TGTGCCAGCAGCTTAGACAGGGGGATCACTGAAGCTTTCTTT

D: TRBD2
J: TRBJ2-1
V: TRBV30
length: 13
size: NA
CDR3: CAWSQRGYNEQFF
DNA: TGTGCCTGGAGCCAGCGGGGCTACAATGAGCAGTTCTTC

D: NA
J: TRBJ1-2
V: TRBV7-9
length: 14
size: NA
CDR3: CASSLGTVSYGYTF
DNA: TGTGCCAGCAGCTTAGGGACAGTTTCATATGGCTACACCTTC

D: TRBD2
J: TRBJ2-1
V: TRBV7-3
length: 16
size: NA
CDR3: CASSVTSGGIQGEQFF
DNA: TGTGCCAGCAGCGTAACTAGCGGGGGGATACAAGGTGAGCAGTTCTTC

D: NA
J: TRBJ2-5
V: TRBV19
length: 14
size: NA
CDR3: CASSPGIWAETQYF
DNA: TGTGCCAGTAGTCCAGGGATTTGGGCAGAGACCCAGTACTTC

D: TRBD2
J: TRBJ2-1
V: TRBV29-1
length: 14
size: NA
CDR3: CSVGEGISYNEQFF
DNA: TGCAGCGTTGGGGAGGGGATTTCCTACAATGAGCAGTTCTTC

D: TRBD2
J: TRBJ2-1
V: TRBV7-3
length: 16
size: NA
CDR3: CASSQRLAGGLGEQFF
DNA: TGTGCCAGCAGTCAAAGACTAGCGGGGGGTTTGGGTGAGCAGTTCTTC

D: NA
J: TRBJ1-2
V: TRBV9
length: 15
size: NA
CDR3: CASSETLQGGGGYTF
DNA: TGTGCCAGCAGCGAAACCCTACAGGGCGGGGGAGGCTACACCTTC

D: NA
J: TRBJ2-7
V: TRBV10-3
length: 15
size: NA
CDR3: CAISEGQGRAYEQYF
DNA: TGTGCCATCAGTGAGGGGCAGGGTCGGGCCTACGAGCAGTACTTC

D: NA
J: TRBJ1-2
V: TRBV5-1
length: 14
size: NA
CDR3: CASSSLGSSYGYTF
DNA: TGCGCCAGCAGCTCCCTAGGCAGTAGCTATGGCTACACCTTC